This T cell receptor beta chain was observed in a study of blood T cell repertoires in COVID-19. Study at large: Material from acute and convalescent COVID-19 was sourced from the United States, Italy and Spain.

Participant reports of clinical history set cohort assignment. Using immunoSEQ multiplex PCR, the repertoire was profiled, and TCRdb retains in-frame clones only, with some absent. This sample yields 250,000 to 300,000 clones, of which approximately 84% are seen a single time; roughly a sixth belongs to the top ten. Deletions cut 5 bases from V and 6 bases from J, with 16 bases between. The CDR3 loop spans 14 amino acids. The germline gives CDR1 MNHEY, CDR2 SVGAGI. In its sample, this clone was seen a few times. The source is a man younger than 30 who had recovered from COVID-19. Material: PBMCs or T cells enriched from blood (not recorded which). This chain connects TRBV6-5 to TRBJ1-2; the D gene is possibly TRBD1 (5 bases). Here the CDR3 DNA reads TGTGCCAGCAGTCCGTTGGGGCGGGGACATGGCTACACCTTC. Translation: CASSPLGRGHGYTF.